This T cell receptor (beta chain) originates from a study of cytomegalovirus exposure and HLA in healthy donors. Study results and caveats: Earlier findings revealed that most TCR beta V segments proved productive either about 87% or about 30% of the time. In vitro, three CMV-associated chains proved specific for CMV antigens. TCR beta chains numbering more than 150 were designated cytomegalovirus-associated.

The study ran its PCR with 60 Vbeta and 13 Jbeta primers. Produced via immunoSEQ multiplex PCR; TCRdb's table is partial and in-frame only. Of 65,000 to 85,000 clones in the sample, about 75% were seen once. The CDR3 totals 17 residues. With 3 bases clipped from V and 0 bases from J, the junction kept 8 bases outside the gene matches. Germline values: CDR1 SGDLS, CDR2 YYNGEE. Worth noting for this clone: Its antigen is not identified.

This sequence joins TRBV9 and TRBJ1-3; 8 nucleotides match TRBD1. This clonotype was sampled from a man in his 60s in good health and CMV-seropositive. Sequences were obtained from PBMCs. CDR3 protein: CASSAGTGLLSGNTIYF. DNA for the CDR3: TGTGCCAGCAGCGCTGGGACAGGCCTACTCTCTGGAAACACCATATATTTT.